Listed below are T cell receptor beta chains from one sample, sequenced in a study of regulatory T cells in long-lasting Graves disease. TCRdb re-analysed the multiplex PCR reads in MiXCR, keeping a single row per CDR3 protein. Of under 500,000 distinct CDR3 sequences listed, 16% were seen once; the top ten hold about 10%. The data were also submitted as part of a second study, on T cells in Graves' hyperthyroidism and ophthalmopathy.

The source was peripheral blood mononuclear cells (PBMCs), collected at new diagnosis, from a patient treated with antithyroid drugs. The receptors here all came from a woman in her twenties or thirties with Graves disease. The CDR3 runs from the conserved cysteine through the conserved F or W. D genes are given only for firm matches. Size tells how often a clone was seen (once, few, many) or the class of an expanded clone, and some rows leave it out.

TRBV28	many	TRBJ2-4	TRBD2	TGTGCCAGCAGTACGACTAGCGGCATTCAGTACTTC	CASSTTSGIQYF
TRBV29-1	many	TRBJ2-3	TRBD2	TGCAGCGGAGATCTAGCGGGGGGCACAGATACGCAGTATTTT	CSGDLAGGTDTQYF
TRBV11-2	many	TRBJ1-2	.	TGTGCCAGCAGCCCCTCCCCGGAGGGTTATGGCTACACCTTC	CASSPSPEGYGYTF
TRBV28	many	TRBJ1-3	.	TGTGCCAGCAGTCCTGACAGCCGGCTGCCCGGAAACACCATATATTTT	CASSPDSRLPGNTIYF
TRBV6-2/TRBV6-3	many	TRBJ2-7	TRBD2	TGTGCCAGCAAGCGAGCGGGAGCGACCGAGCAGTACTTC	CASKRAGATEQYF
TRBV12-3/TRBV12-4	many	TRBJ2-7	TRBD1	TGTGCCAGCAGTGGATACGGGACAGGGGGACGGCGCGAGCAGTACTTC	CASSGYGTGGRREQYF
TRBV20-1	many	TRBJ2-1	TRBD2	TGCAGTGCTCCAGTGGGGACTAGCGGGATAAATGAGCAGTTCTTC	CSAPVGTSGINEQFF
TRBV20-1	many	TRBJ1-2	TRBD1	TGCAGTGCTAGACCTGACAGGGTTTTACGGGGCTACACCTTC	CSARPDRVLRGYTF
TRBV5-6	.	TRBJ1-4	.	TGTGCCAGCAGCTCTCCGGGTGTTAATGAAAAACTGTTTTTT	CASSSPGVNEKLFF
TRBV5-1	.	TRBJ1-6	.	TGCGCCAGCAGCTTGTTGTGGGGTTTGCAATCACCCCTCCACTTT	CASSLLWGLQSPLHF
TRBV15	many	TRBJ2-1	TRBD2	TGTGCCACCAGCCCCCCGGGACTAGCGGGAGGTGAGCAGTTCTTC	CATSPPGLAGGEQFF
TRBV30	many	TRBJ2-7	.	TGTGCCTGGAGTGCTTCCCACGAGCAGTACTTC	CAWSASHEQYF
TRBV12-5	few	TRBJ2-3	.	TGTGCTAGTGGTTCCGACTTCAGCGGGGATACGCAGTATTTT	CASGSDFSGDTQYF
TRBV5-6	.	TRBJ2-6	.	TGTGCCAGCATATGGTGGACATCGGGGAACTCTGGGGCCAACGTCCTGACTTTC	CASIWWTSGNSGANVLTF
TRBV29-1	many	TRBJ2-1	TRBD2	TGCAGCGTCCAACTTAGCGGGAGGGAGATAAATGAGCAGTTCTTC	CSVQLSGREINEQFF
TRBV7-2	many	TRBJ1-1	TRBD1	TGTGCCAGCAGCTTGGACAGGGCTGGAACTGAAGCTTTCTTT	CASSLDRAGTEAFF
TRBV7-6	.	TRBJ2-7	TRBD2	TGTGCCAGCAGTCGCGGGGGACCGGGCCCCTACGAGCAGTACTTC	CASSRGGPGPYEQYF
TRBV28	many	TRBJ1-5	TRBD1	TGTGCCAGCAGTACACCATGGACAGGGGAGGGGTATAGCAATCAGCCCCAGCATTTT	CASSTPWTGEGYSNQPQHF
TRBV2	many	TRBJ2-3	TRBD2	TGTGCCAGCAGTCCTACGAGCGGGAGAAGCACAGATACGCAGTATTTT	CASSPTSGRSTDTQYF
TRBV19	few	TRBJ2-2	.	TGTGCCAGGGAGGGTTCTCCGGGACACCAGAACACCGGGGAGCTGTTTTTT	CAREGSPGHQNTGELFF
TRBV6-1	many	TRBJ2-5	TRBD2	TGTGCCAGCAGCTTCCGTAGCGGGAGGGCCGGGGAGACCCAGTACTTC	CASSFRSGRAGETQYF
TRBV11-2	many	TRBJ2-5	.	TGTGCCAGCAGCTTAGTGCCTAGCTCGATTGGCGGAGAGACCCAGTACTTC	CASSLVPSSIGGETQYF
TRBV10-3	.	TRBJ2-2	.	TGTGCCATCAGTGACGGGAACACCGGGGAGCTGTTTTTT	CAISDGNTGELFF
TRBV7-3	.	TRBJ1-1	.	TGTGCCAGCAGCTTAGGTCTGACCACTGAAGCTTTCTTT	CASSLGLTTEAFF
TRBV6-1	few	TRBJ1-5	TRBD1	TGTGCCAGCAGTGTCGACAGGGGGAGTTATCAGCCCCAGCATTTT	CASSVDRGSYQPQHF
TRBV7-9	many	TRBJ2-3	TRBD2	TGTGCCAGCAGCTCCCTAGCGGGAGTGAAAGATACGCAGTATTTT	CASSSLAGVKDTQYF
TRBV6-1	many	TRBJ2-1	TRBD2	TGTGCCAGCAGTGACGCCGGGACTAGTAGCAATGAGCAGTTCTTC	CASSDAGTSSNEQFF
TRBV9	many	TRBJ2-7	TRBD2	TGTGCCAGCAGCGCCCTAGCGGGAGGGCCGGAAGAGCAGTACTTC	CASSALAGGPEEQYF
TRBV7-2	few	TRBJ2-1	TRBD2	TGTGCCGGCAGCGACCTAGCGGATAGCTCCTACAATGAGCAGTTCTTC	CAGSDLADSSYNEQFF